The rows below give T cell receptor beta chains drawn from one sample of a study of CD8 T cells in ankylosing spondylitis. TCRdb fed the 5' RACE reads into MiXCR, producing one record per CDR3 protein. Altogether approximately 540,000 distinct CDR3 sequences are present, about 12% being singletons, with the ten largest covering about 6.5%. The sequenced material came from blood, either unsorted or a sorted T cell fraction (not recorded which). The source of these receptors is a male donor with ankylosing spondylitis. Each CDR3 is given with its conserved first and last residue. A D gene is named only where the DNA matches it firmly. The size of a clone is reported for some rows only, either as once, few or many, or as a class for expanded clones.

>NA|NA|TRBV6-6|TRBJ2-4
TGTGCCAGCAGTTACGGGAACATTCAGTACTTC
CASSYGNIQYF
>NA|many|TRBV7-9|TRBJ2-1
TGTGCCAGCAGCTATGGGGCCCCCGGTGAGCAGTTCTTC
CASSYGAPGEQFF
>TRBD2|few|TRBV7-8|TRBJ2-5
TGTGCCAGCAGCTCGCAAGCGGGGAGGCCGGGAGAGACCCAGTACTTC
CASSSQAGRPGETQYF
>NA|many|TRBV7-2|TRBJ1-4
TGTGCCAGCAGCACGGGACTCTCCAGCGGGGAAAAACTGTTTTTT
CASSTGLSSGEKLFF
>TRBD2|NA|TRBV7-2|TRBJ2-2
TGTGCCAGCAGCCCCCAAAGCGGGAGTTACACCGGGGAGCTGTTTTTT
CASSPQSGSYTGELFF
>NA|few|TRBV12-3/TRBV12-4|TRBJ1-1
TGTGCCAGCAGTTGGACGGGACCGGGGGCTTTCTTT
CASSWTGPGAFF
>TRBD1|NA|TRBV20-1|TRBJ2-5
TGCAGTGCTAGACGGGGTACAGGGGCCCTGGGAGAGACCCAGTACTTC
CSARRGTGALGETQYF
>TRBD2|few|TRBV3-1|TRBJ2-2
TGTGCCAGCAGCCAAGGGACTAGCGGACCGCCCGGGGAGCTGTTTTTT
CASSQGTSGPPGELFF
>NA|few|TRBV4-1|TRBJ1-2
TGCGCCAGCAGCCGGGTGGGGGATAACTATGGCTACACCTTC
CASSRVGDNYGYTF
>TRBD1|NA|TRBV5-1|TRBJ1-2
TGCGCCAGCAGCTTTTCACAGGGGGCGCGTGGCTACACCTTC
CASSFSQGARGYTF
>NA|NA|TRBV6-1|TRBJ1-4
TGTGCCAGCAACTTGGGGGGAAGACTGTTTTTT
CASNLGGRLFF
>TRBD1|few|TRBV15|TRBJ1-2
TGTGCCACCAGCAGAGGCGGGACAGAACCGGTGGGGTACACCTTC
CATSRGGTEPVGYTF
>NA|few|TRBV12-3/TRBV12-4|TRBJ2-1
TGTGCCAGCAGTTTATCTCCCCAGGGGCGGAACAATGAGCAGTTCTTC
CASSLSPQGRNNEQFF
>NA|few|TRBV10-3|TRBJ2-5
TGTGCCATCAGTGAGTCGGCAGAAGAGACCCAGTACTTC
CAISESAEETQYF
>NA|NA|TRBV19|TRBJ2-2
TGTGCCAGTAGTTTTACTTCCCCCGGGGAGCTGTTTTTT
CASSFTSPGELFF
>NA|NA|TRBV11-3|TRBJ2-5
TGTGCCAGCAGCTCAGGGGGGGGTGACGGACAAGAGACCCAGTACTTC
CASSSGGGDGQETQYF
>TRBD1|NA|TRBV24-1|TRBJ2-5
TGTGCCACCAGTGATACGGGACAGGGCCAAGAGACCCAGTACTTC
CATSDTGQGQETQYF
>TRBD2|few|TRBV12-3/TRBV12-4|TRBJ2-5
TGTGCCAGCACACCCGGGACTAGCGGTGGAAGGGGAGGAGAGACCCAGTACTTC
CASTPGTSGGRGGETQYF
>NA|many|TRBV4-2|TRBJ1-2
TGTGCCAGCAGCCAAGACACCGGGGACTATGGCTACACCTTC
CASSQDTGDYGYTF
>TRBD1|few|TRBV25-1|TRBJ1-2
TGTGCCAGCAGTGAAACGACAGGGGAGCGCTATGGCTACACCTTC
CASSETTGERYGYTF
>TRBD2|NA|TRBV18|TRBJ2-7
TGTGCCAGCTCACCCGGGGCGGGGGGAAGCTCCTACGAGCAGTACTTC
CASSPGAGGSSYEQYF
>TRBD2|few|TRBV20-1|TRBJ2-7
TGCAGTGCTACGGTCCCGGTAGCGGGACCCTACGAGCAGTACTTC
CSATVPVAGPYEQYF
>TRBD1|few|TRBV27|TRBJ2-5
TGTGCCAGCTACGACAGGGTCGAGACCCAGTACTTC
CASYDRVETQYF
>NA|NA|TRBV20-1|TRBJ2-5
TGCAGTGCTAGGGACACGCGTGAGACTCCAAGCGAAGAGACCCAGTACTTC
CSARDTRETPSEETQYF
>NA|NA|TRBV5-1|TRBJ1-1
TGCGCCAGCAGAACTGGGGGACTTCACACTGAAGCTTTCTTT
CASRTGGLHTEAFF